A selection of T cell receptor beta chains follows, all from one sample in a study of blood T cell repertoires in COVID-19. TCRdb's copy holds only in-frame clones and misses some; the assay was immunoSEQ multiplex PCR. The sample consists of around 300,000 clones, more than 75% of them appearing once. The sequenced material came from peripheral blood. Receptors were obtained from a woman younger than 45 who had recovered from COVID-19. The CDR3 runs from the conserved cysteine through the conserved F or W. The D gene is left open where the match is weak. Clone size is not always given. Where it is, it says once, few, many or a class for expanded clones.

CDR3nt | CDR3aa | abundance | j_gene | v_gene | d_gene | len
TGTGCCAGCAGCTCCACGGAGGATACGCAGTATTTT | CASSSTEDTQYF | NA | TRBJ2-3 | TRBV7-8 | NA | 12
TGTGCCAGCAGGGAGGGGTTGGGGCGCGAGCAGTACTTC | CASREGLGREQYF | NA | TRBJ2-7 | TRBV28 | NA | 13
TGTGCCAGCAGTGAAGAGGCAGGGGGTAATGAAAAACTGTTTTTT | CASSEEAGGNEKLFF | once | TRBJ1-4 | TRBV2 | TRBD1 | 15
TGTGCCAGCAGTTTACGGGGCGAGCAGTACTTC | CASSLRGEQYF | once | TRBJ2-7 | TRBV12-3/TRBV12-4 | NA | 11
TGCGCCAGCAGCTTTGTCGTCGGGGCCGGGGAGCTGTTTTTT | CASSFVVGAGELFF | NA | TRBJ2-2 | TRBV5-1 | NA | 14
TGTGCCAGCATGATTTCTCCCTTGAACACAGGGGTGAAGCACGAGCAGTACTTC | CASMISPLNTGVKHEQYF | NA | TRBJ2-7 | TRBV6-4 | TRBD1 | 18
TGTGCCAGCAGCGTAGGTATGGGAGGGAACACTGAAGCTTTCTTT | CASSVGMGGNTEAFF | NA | TRBJ1-1 | TRBV9 | NA | 15
TGTGCCTGGGCCCTGGGGGGGCTCGGTGGAAACACCATATATTTT | CAWALGGLGGNTIYF | NA | TRBJ1-3 | TRBV30 | NA | 15
TGTGCCAGCAGCTTGGACATGAACACTGAAGCTTTCTTT | CASSLDMNTEAFF | NA | TRBJ1-1 | TRBV7-9 | NA | 13
TGTGCCAGCTCACCGGACAGGGTGGCGCAAGAGACCCAGTACTTC | CASSPDRVAQETQYF | NA | TRBJ2-5 | TRBV18 | TRBD1 | 15
TGCAGTGCTAGAGAGGGCCTTTTT | CSAREGLF | NA | TRBJ1-1 | TRBV20-1 | NA | 8
TGTGCCAGTAGGACACTAACCGACCGGGACAGGGGTTCACCCCTCCACTTT | CASRTLTDRDRGSPLHF | NA | TRBJ1-6 | TRBV19 | TRBD1 | 17
TGTGCCAGCACTCCTGGAGGTTCCTACGAGCAGTACTTC | CASTPGGSYEQYF | NA | TRBJ2-7 | TRBV6-6 | NA | 13
TGTGCCAGCAGCCCGGGGGGCACAGATACGCAGTATTTT | CASSPGGTDTQYF | NA | TRBJ2-3 | TRBV3-1/TRBV3-2 | NA | 13
TGTGCCAGCAGCAGGCGGACAGGGAACGACGAGCAGTACTTC | CASSRRTGNDEQYF | NA | TRBJ2-7 | TRBV7-9 | TRBD1 | 14
TGTGCCAGCAGGTCTAGATTCTACAATGAGCAGTTCTTC | CASRSRFYNEQFF | NA | TRBJ2-1 | TRBV28 | NA | 13
TGTGCCAGCAGCTTAGACTACCAAGAGACCCAGTACTTC | CASSLDYQETQYF | NA | TRBJ2-5 | TRBV7-3 | NA | 13
TGTGCCAGCAGTGGACAGGGGATCGGTGAAGCTTTCTTT | CASSGQGIGEAFF | NA | TRBJ1-1 | TRBV7-6 | TRBD1 | 13
TGTGCCAGCAGCCAAGTCTGGGGGGGAAACGAAGCTTTCTTT | CASSQVWGGNEAFF | NA | TRBJ1-1 | TRBV3-1/TRBV3-2 | NA | 14
TGTGCCAGCAGCCAAGATAGGGAATGGGGACTAGCGGGATCCCACGAGCAGTACTTC | CASSQDREWGLAGSHEQYF | NA | TRBJ2-7 | TRBV4-2 | TRBD2 | 19
TGTGCCAGCAGCTTGGACTATCTTATTGGGGGCGGATTAGGGCAAGAGACCCAGTACTTC | CASSLDYLIGGGLGQETQYF | once | TRBJ2-5 | TRBV5-4 | NA | 20
TGTGCCAGCAGTTTCAGGGTCAATGGCTACACCTTC | CASSFRVNGYTF | NA | TRBJ1-2 | TRBV12-3/TRBV12-4 | NA | 12
TGCAGCGTTGAAGATGACCTGGCAGGGGGAATCTACGAGCAGTACTTC | CSVEDDLAGGIYEQYF | NA | TRBJ2-7 | TRBV29-1 | TRBD1 | 16
TGTGCCAGCAGCTTCGGGGCTGGGGCCAACGTCCTGACTTTC | CASSFGAGANVLTF | NA | TRBJ2-6 | TRBV5-5 | NA | 14
TGTGCCAGCAGTTCCCTCTATGTCTACTTC | CASSSLYVYF | NA | TRBJ2-4 | TRBV28 | NA | 10
TGTGCCAGCAGCCAACGCGAAAGGCGGGGAAACACCATATATTTT | CASSQRERRGNTIYF | NA | TRBJ1-3 | TRBV7-8 | NA | 15
TGCAGTGCCAGACAGGGAGAGACCCAGTACTTC | CSARQGETQYF | NA | TRBJ2-5 | TRBV20-1 | TRBD1 | 11
TGTGCCAGCAGCTTATTGGCGGTGAACACTGAAGCTTTCTTT | CASSLLAVNTEAFF | NA | TRBJ1-1 | TRBV7-9 | NA | 14
TGTGCCAGCAGCCAAGATTGGCGGACGAGGGACTATGGCTACACCTTC | CASSQDWRTRDYGYTF | NA | TRBJ1-2 | TRBV3-1/TRBV3-2 | NA | 16
TGTGCAGAGGGGACTAGCGGGAGTCCTTTAAGCTCCTACGAGCAGTACTTC | CAEGTSGSPLSSYEQYF | NA | TRBJ2-7 | TRBV21-1 | NA | 17
TGCGCCAGCAGCCAAGATAGTACGGCTGGAGGATATGGAAACACCATATATTTT | CASSQDSTAGGYGNTIYF | NA | TRBJ1-3 | TRBV4-1 | NA | 18